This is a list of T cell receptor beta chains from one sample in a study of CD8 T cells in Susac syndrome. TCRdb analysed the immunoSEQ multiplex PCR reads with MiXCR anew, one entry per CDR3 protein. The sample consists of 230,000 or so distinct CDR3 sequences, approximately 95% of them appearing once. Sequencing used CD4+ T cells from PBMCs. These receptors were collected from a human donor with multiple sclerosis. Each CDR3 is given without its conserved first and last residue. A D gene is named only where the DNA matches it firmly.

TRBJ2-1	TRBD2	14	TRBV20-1	SARDVAGGQENEQF
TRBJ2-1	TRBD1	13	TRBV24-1	ATSDAGTGDDEQF
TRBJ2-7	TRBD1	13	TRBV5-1	ASSFGGQPSNEQY
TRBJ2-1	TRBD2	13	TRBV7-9	ASRNLAGGDNEQF
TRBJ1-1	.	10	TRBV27	ASREGSTEAF
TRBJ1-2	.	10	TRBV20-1	SASPGSAGYT
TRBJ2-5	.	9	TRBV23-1	ASRLGQTQY
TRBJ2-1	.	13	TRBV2	ASRTARATYNEQF
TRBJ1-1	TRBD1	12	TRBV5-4	ASSTPAGTDEAF
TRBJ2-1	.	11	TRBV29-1	SVGVAGTGEQF
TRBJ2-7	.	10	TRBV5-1	ASSMDNYEQY
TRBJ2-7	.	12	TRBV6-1	ASSELGRAYEQY
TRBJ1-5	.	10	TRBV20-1	SARDLNQPQH
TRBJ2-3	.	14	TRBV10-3	AISEANLPATDTQY
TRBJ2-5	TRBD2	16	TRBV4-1	ASSQGPGEGNIKGTQY
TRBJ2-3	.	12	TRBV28	ASGITRIDDTQY
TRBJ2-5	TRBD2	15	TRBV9	ASSVGGSSGVQETQY
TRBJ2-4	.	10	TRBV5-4	ASSYGLNIQY
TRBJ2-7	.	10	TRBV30	AWSPRLEEQY
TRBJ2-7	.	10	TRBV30	AWTRRSYEQY
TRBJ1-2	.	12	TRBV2	ASTWNGGHYGYT
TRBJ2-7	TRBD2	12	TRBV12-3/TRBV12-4	ASSPLAGGAEQY
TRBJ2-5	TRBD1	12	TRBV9	ASSGTGGRQTQY
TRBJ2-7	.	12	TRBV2	ASSPPNPGTEQY
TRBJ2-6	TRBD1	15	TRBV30	AWKRGQGATGANVLT